By proportion, the clone carrying this TCR beta chain is medium-sized. This record belongs to a study of CXCR3 chemokines and chemotherapy response in bladder cancer. TCRdb used MiXCR to reprocess the PCR reads, holding one entry per CDR3 protein. The profile covers around 8,000 distinct CDR3 sequences, with roughly an eighth appearing a single time and roughly a sixth taken by the ten largest. Germline lookup yields CDR1 GTSNPN and CDR2 SVGIG (reference sequence). V lost 3 bases, J lost 0 bases, and 8 bases lay in between. The CDR3 is 13 amino acids. Sample acquisition took place from a patient whose treatment included neoadjuvant chemotherapy. The chain carries TRBV30 and TRBJ1-1; D ambiguous. The sequence derives from a human donor with bladder cancer that responded to neoadjuvant chemotherapy. DNA for the CDR3: TGTGCCTGGAGCACGGGGTTGAACACTGAAGCTTTCTTT. Protein sequence: CAWSTGLNTEAFF.